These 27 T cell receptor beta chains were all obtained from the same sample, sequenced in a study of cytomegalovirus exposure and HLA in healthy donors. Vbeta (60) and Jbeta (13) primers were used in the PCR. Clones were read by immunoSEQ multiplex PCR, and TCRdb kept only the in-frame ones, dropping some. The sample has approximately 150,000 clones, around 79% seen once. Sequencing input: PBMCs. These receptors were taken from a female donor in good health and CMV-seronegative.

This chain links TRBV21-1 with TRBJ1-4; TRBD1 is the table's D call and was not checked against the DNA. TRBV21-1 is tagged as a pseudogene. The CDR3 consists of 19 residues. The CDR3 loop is CASSKEEDGTGVGNEKLFF. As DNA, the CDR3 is TGTGCCAGCAGCAAAGAGGAGGACGGGACAGGGGTTGGTAATGAAAAACTGTTTTTT.

The CDR3 nucleotides are TGTGCCAGCAGCGTAGGGTGGGAGGGGGGAGAGACCCAGTACTTC. Translation: CASSVGWEGGETQYF. The chain couples TRBV9 to TRBJ2-5, with D perhaps TRBD2 (7 bases). V lost 0 bases to trimming and J lost 4 bases, with 13 bases between them. The CDR3 is 15 amino acids. From germline, CDR1 is SGDLS and CDR2 YYNGEE.

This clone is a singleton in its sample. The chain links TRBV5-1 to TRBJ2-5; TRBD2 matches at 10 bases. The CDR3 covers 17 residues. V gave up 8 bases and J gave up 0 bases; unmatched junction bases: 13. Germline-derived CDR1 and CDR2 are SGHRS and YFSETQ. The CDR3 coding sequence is TGCGCCAGTAGTGCCGGGACTAGCGTTCAGTACCAAGAGACCCAGTACTTC. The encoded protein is CASSAGTSVQYQETQYF.

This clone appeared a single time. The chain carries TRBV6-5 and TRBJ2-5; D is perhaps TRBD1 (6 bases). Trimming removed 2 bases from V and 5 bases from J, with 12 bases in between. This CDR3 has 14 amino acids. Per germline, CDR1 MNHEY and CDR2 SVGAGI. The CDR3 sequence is CASSYGSGAETQYF. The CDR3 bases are TGTGCCAGCAGTTACGGGTCAGGGGCGGAGACCCAGTACTTC.

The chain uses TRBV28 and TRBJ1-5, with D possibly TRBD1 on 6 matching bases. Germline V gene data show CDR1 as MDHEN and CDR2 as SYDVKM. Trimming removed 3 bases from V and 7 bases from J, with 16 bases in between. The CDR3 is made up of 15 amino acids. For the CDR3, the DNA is TGTGCCAGCAGTTTGGGGGGGGCGGTCGGCCAGCCCCAGCATTTT. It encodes CASSLGGAVGQPQHF.

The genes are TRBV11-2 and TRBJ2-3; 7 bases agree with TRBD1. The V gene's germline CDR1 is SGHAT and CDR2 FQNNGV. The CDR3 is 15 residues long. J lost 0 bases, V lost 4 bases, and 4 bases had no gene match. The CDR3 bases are TGTGCCAGCAGCTCCAGACAGGGAAGCACAGATACGCAGTATTTT. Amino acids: CASSSRQGSTDTQYF.

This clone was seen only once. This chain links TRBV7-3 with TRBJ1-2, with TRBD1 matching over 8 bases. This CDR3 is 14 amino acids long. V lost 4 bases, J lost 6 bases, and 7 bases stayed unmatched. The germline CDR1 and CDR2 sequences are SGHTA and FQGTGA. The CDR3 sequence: CASSSGQGQDGYTF. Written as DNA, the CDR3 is TGTGCCAGCAGCTCCGGACAGGGCCAAGATGGCTACACCTTC.

The CDR3 region has the DNA TGTGCCAGCAGCTTAGATCCGGAACTAGCGGGAGAGGAAGGACCCGGGGAGCTGTTTTTT. It yields the protein CASSLDPELAGEEGPGELFF. The rearrangement joins TRBV11-2 to TRBJ2-2, with 11 nucleotides matching TRBD2. The CDR3 totals 20 residues. Germline V lookup: CDR1 SGHAT, CDR2 FQNNGV. The V and J ends lost 0 bases and 6 bases, in that order; junction bases with no gene match: 15. Looking up the rest from reference TRBV11-2 and TRBJ2-2 gives the full variable domain: EAGVAQSPRYKIIEKRQSVAFWCNPISGHATLYWYQQILGQGPKLLIQFQNNGVVDDSQLPKDRFSAERLKGVDSTLKIQPAKLEDSAVYLCASSLDPELAGEEGPGELFFGEGSRLTVL.

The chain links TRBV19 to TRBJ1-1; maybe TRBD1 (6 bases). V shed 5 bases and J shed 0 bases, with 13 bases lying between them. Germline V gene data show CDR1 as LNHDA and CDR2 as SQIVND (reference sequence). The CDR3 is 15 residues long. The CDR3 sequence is CASSPMGAVNTEAFF. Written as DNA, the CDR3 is TGTGCCAGTAGTCCAATGGGGGCGGTGAACACTGAAGCTTTCTTT. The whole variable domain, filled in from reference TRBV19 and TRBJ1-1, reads DGGITQSPKYLFRKEGQNVTLSCEQNLNHDAMYWYRQDPGQGLRLIYYSQIVNDFQKGDIAEGYSVSREKKESFPLTVTSAQKNPTAFYLCASSPMGAVNTEAFFGQGTRLTVV.

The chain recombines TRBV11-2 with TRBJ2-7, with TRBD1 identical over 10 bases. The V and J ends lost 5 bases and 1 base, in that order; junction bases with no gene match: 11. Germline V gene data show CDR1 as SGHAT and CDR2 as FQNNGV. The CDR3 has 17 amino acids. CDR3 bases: TGTGCCAGCAGCACCCGGGACAGGGGCCCTCCTTCCTACGAGCAGTACTTC. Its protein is CASSTRDRGPPSYEQYF.

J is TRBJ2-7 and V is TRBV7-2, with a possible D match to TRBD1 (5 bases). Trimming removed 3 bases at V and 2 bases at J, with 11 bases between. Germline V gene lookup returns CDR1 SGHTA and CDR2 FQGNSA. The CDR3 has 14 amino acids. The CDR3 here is CASSFGQGPYEQYF. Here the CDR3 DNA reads TGTGCCAGCAGCTTTGGGCAGGGCCCCTACGAGCAGTACTTC.

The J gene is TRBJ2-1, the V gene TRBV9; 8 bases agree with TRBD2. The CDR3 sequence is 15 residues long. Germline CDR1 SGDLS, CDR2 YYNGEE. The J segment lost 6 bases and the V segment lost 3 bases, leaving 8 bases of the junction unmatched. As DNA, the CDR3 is TGTGCCAGCAGCGACAGCGGGGGAGAGGCCAATGAGCAGTTCTTC. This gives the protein CASSDSGGEANEQFF.

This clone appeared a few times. The CDR3 nucleotides read TGTGCCAGCACAGGCAATGAAAAACTGTTTTTT. Residues: CASTGNEKLFF. V usage is TRBV6-6 and J usage is TRBJ1-4; D not resolved. CDR3 length equals 11 residues. CDR1 and CDR2 (germline): MNHNY, SVGAGI (reference sequence). The ends were cut back, 7 bases at V and 5 bases at J, with 5 bases in the middle.

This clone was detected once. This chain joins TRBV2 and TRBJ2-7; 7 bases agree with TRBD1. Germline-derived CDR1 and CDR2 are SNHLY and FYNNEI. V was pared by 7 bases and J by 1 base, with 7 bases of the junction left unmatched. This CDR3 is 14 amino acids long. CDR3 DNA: TGTGCCAGCACCGGGACAGCCCGTTCCTACGAGCAGTACTTC. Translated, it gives CASTGTARSYEQYF. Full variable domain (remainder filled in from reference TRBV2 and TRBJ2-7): EPEVTQTPSHQVTQMGQEVILRCVPISNHLYFYWYRQILGQKVEFLVSFYNNEISEKSEIFDDQFSVERPDGSNFTLKIRSTKLEDSAMYFCASTGTARSYEQYFGPGTRLTVT.

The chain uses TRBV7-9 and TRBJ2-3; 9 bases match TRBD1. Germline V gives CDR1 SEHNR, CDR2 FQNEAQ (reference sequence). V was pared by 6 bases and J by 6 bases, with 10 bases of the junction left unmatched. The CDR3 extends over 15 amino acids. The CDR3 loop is CASSLRTGAEDTQYF. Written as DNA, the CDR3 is TGTGCCAGCAGTCTCCGGACAGGGGCCGAGGATACGCAGTATTTT.

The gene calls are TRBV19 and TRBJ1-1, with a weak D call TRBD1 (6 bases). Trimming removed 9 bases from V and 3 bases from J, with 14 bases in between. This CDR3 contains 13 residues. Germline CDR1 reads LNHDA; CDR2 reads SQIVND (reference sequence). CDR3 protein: CASADRSDTEAFF. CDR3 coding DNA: TGTGCCAGCGCCGACAGGTCTGACACTGAAGCTTTCTTT.

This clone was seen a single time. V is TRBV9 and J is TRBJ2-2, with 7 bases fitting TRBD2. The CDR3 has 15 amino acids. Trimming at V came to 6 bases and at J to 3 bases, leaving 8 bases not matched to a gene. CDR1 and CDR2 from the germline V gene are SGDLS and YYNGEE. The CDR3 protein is CASKSGMVHTGELFF. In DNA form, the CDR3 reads TGTGCCAGCAAAAGCGGGATGGTCCACACCGGGGAGCTGTTTTTT.

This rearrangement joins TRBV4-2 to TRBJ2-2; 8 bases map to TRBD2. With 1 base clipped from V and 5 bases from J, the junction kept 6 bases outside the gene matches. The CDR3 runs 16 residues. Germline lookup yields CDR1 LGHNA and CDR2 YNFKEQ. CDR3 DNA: TGTGCCAGCAGCCAAGTAGAGCGGGAGCGTACCGGGGAGCTGTTTTTT. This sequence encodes CASSQVERERTGELFF.

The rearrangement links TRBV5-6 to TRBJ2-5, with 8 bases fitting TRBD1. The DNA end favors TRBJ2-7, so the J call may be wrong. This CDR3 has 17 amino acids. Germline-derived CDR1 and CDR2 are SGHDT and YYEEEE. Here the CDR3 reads CASSRMAVQGASYEQYF. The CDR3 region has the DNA TGTGCCAGCAGCCGAATGGCGGTCCAGGGGGCGTCCTACGAGCAGTACTTC.

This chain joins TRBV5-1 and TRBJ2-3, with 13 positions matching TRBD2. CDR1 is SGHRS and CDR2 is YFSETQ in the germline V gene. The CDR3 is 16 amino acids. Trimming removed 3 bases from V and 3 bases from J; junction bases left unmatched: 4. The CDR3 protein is CASSWGTSGVTDTQYF. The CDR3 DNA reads TGCGCCAGCAGCTGGGGGACTAGCGGGGTGACAGATACGCAGTATTTT.

In DNA form, the CDR3 reads TGCGCCAGCAGCCAAGAAGCGGGAGGGTACGAGCAGTACTTC. It encodes CASSQEAGGYEQYF. This rearrangement joins TRBV4-3 to TRBJ2-7, with 10 bases matching TRBD2. V was clipped by 0 bases and J by 4 bases; unmatched bases: 0. This CDR3 comprises 14 residues. CDR1 and CDR2 (germline): LGHNA, YSLEER.

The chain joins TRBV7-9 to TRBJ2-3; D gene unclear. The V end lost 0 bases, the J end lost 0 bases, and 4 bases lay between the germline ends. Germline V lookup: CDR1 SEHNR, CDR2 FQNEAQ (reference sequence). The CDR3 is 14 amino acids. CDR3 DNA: TGTGCCAGCAGCTTAGCGGGCAGCACAGATACGCAGTATTTT. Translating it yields CASSLAGSTDTQYF.

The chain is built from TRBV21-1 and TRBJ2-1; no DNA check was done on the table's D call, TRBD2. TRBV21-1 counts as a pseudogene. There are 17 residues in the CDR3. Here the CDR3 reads CASSSPGLAVSYNEQFF. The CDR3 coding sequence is TGTGCCAGCAGCAGCCCGGGACTAGCGGTCTCCTACAATGAGCAGTTCTTC.

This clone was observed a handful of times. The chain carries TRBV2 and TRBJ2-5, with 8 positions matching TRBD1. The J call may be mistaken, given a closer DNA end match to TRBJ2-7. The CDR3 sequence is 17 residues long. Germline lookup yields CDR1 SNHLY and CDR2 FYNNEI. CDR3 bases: TGTGCCAGCAGTGAAGACCGAGCGGCAGGGGGCATCTACGAGCAGTACTTC. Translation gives CASSEDRAAGGIYEQYF.

Here the CDR3 DNA reads TGTGCCAGCTCCCAGGGACAGGACTATGGCTACACCTTC. It yields the protein CASSQGQDYGYTF. The chain carries TRBV18 and TRBJ1-2, with 8 bases identical to TRBD1. Germline trimming cut 6 bases from V and 3 bases from J; bases unmatched to any gene: 3. CDR1 and CDR2 (germline): KGHSH, LQKENI. The CDR3 loop spans 13 amino acids.

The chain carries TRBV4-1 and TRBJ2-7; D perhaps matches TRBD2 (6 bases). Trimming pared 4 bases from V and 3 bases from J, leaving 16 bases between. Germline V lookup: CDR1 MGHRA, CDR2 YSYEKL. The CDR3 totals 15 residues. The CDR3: CASSLPGTSLYEQYF. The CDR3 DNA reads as TGCGCCAGCAGCCTCCCAGGGACTTCTCTCTACGAGCAGTACTTC.

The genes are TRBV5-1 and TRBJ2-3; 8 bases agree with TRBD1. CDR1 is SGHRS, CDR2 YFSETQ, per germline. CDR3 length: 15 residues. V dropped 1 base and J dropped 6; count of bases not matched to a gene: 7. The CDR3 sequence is CASSLSGGSSDTQYF. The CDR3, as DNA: TGCGCCAGCAGCTTGTCAGGGGGCAGTTCGGATACGCAGTATTTT.